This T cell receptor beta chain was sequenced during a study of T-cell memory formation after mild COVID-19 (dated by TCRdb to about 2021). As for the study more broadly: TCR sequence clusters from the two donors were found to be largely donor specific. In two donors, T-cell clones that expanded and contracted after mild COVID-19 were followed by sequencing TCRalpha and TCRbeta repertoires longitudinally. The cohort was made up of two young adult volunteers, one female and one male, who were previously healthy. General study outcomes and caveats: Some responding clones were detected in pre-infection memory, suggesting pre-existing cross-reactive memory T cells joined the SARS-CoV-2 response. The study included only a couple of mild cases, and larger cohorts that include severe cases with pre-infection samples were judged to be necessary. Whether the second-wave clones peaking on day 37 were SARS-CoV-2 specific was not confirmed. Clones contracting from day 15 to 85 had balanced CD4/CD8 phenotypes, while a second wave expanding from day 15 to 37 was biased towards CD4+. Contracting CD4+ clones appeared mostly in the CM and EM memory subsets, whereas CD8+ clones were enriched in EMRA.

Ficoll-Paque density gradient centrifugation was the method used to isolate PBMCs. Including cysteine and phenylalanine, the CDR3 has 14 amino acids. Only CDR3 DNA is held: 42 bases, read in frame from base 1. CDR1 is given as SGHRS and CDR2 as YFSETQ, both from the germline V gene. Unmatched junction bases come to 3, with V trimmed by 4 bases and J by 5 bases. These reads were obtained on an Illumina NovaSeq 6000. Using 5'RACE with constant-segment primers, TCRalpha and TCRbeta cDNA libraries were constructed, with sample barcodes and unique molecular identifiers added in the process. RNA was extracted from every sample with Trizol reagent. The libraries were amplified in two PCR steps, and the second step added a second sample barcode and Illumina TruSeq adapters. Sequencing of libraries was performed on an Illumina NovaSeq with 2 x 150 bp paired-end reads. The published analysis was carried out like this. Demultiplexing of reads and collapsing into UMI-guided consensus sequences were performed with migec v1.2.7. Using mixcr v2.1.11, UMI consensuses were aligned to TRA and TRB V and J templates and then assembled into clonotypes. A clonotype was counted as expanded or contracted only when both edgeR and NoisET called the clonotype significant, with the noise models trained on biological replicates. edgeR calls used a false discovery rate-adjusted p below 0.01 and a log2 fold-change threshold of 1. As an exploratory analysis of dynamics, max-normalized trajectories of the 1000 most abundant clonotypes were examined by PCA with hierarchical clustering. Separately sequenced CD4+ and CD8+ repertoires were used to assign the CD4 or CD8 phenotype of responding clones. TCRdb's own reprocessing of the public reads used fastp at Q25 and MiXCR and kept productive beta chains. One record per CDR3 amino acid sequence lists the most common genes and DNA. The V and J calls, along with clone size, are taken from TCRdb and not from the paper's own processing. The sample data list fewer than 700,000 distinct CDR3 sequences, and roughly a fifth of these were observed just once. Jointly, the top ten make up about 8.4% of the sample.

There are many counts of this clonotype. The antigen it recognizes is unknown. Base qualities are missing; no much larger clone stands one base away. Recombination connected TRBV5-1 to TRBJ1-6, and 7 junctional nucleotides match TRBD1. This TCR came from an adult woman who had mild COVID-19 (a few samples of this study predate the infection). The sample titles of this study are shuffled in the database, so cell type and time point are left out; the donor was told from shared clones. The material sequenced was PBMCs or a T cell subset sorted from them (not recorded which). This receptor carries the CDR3 CASSGGQNNSPLHF. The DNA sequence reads TGCGCCAGCAGCGGGGGACAGAATAATTCACCCCTCCACTTT.